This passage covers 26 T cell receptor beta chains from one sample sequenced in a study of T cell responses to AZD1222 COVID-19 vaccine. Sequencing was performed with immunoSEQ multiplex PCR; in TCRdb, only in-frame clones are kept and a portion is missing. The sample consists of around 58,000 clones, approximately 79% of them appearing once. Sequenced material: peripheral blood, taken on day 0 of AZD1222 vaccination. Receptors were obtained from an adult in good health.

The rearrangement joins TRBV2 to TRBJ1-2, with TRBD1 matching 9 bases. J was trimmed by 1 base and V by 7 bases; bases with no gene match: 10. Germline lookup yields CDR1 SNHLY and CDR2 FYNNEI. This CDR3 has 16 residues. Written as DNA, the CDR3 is TGTGCCAGCAAAGATCCGGGACAGGGACTTAACTATGGCTACACCTTC. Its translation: CASKDPGQGLNYGYTF.

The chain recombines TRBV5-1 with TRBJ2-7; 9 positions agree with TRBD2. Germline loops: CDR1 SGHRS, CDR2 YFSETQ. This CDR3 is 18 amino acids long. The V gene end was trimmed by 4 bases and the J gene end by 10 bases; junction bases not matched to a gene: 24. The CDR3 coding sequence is TGCGCCAGCAGCCCCCGGGAAGCGGGAGGTGTTAACCCTACCGGCCAGTACTTC. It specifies CASSPREAGGVNPTGQYF.

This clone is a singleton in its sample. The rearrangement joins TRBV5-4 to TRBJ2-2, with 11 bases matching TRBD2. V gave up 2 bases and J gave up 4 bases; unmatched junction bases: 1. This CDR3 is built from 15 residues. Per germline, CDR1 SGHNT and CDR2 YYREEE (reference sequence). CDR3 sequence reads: CASSFGTSGTGELFF. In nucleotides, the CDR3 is TGTGCCAGCAGCTTCGGGACTAGCGGCACCGGGGAGCTGTTTTTT.

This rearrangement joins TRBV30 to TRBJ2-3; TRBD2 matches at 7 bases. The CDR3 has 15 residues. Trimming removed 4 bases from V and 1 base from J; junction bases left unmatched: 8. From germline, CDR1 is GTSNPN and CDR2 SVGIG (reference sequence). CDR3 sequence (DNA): TGTGCCTGGACCCCGCTAGCGGTCCGCACAGATACGCAGTATTTT. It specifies CAWTPLAVRTDTQYF.

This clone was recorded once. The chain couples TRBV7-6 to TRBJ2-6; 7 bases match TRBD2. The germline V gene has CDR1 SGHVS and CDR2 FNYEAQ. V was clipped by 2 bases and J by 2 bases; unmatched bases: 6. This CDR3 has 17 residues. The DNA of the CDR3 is TGTGCCAGCAGCTTAACGGGGGGATCTACTGGGGCCAACGTCCTGACTTTC. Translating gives CASSLTGGSTGANVLTF.

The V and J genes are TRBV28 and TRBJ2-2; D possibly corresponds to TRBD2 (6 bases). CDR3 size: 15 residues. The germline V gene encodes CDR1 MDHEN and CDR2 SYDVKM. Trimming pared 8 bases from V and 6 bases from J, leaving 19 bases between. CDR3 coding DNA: TGTGCCAGCGGATCGACGACTAGTTTCGCCGGGGAGCTGTTTTTT. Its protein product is CASGSTTSFAGELFF. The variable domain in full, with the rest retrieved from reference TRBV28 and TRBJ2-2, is DVKVTQSSRYLVKRTGEKVFLECVQDMDHENMFWYRQDPGLGLRLIYFSYDVKMKEKGDIPEGYSVSREKKERFSLILESASTNQTSMYLCASGSTTSFAGELFFGEGSRLTVL.

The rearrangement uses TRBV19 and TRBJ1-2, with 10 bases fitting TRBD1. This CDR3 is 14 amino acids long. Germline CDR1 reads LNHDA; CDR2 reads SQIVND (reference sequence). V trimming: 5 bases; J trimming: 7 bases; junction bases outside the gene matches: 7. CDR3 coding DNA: TGTGCCAGTAGTTCCGGGACAGGGGCAGCTGGCTACACCTTC. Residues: CASSSGTGAAGYTF. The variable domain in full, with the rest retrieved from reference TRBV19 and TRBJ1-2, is DGGITQSPKYLFRKEGQNVTLSCEQNLNHDAMYWYRQDPGQGLRLIYYSQIVNDFQKGDIAEGYSVSREKKESFPLTVTSAQKNPTAFYLCASSSGTGAAGYTFGSGTRLTVV.

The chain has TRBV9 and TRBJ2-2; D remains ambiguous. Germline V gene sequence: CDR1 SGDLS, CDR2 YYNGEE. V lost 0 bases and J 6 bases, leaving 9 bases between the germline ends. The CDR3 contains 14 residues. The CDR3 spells CASSVGAVAGELFF. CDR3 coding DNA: TGTGCCAGCAGCGTAGGGGCGGTGGCCGGGGAGCTGTTTTTT.

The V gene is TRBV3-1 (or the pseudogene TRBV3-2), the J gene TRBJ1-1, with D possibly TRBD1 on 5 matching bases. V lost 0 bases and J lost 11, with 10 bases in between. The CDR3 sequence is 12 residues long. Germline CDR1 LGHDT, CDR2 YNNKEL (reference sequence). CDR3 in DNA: TGTGCCAGCAGCCAAGAGACAGCACGGGCTTTCTTT. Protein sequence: CASSQETARAFF.

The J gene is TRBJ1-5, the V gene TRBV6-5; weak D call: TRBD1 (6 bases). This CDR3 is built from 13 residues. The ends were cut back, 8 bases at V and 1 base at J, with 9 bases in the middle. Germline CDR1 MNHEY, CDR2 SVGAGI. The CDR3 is CASQTGSNQPQHF. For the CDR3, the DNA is TGTGCCAGCCAGACAGGAAGCAATCAGCCCCAGCATTTT.

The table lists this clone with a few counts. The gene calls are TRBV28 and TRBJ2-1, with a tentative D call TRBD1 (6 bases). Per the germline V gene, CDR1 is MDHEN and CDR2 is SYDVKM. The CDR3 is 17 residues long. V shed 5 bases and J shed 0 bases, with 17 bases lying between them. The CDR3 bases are TGTGCCAGCAGTCCTCTCTCACAGGGAAGCTCCTACAATGAGCAGTTCTTC. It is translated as CASSPLSQGSSYNEQFF.

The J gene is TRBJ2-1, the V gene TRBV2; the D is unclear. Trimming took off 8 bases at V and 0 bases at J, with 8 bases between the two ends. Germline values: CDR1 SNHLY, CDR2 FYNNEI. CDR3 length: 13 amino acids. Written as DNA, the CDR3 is TGTGCCAGCGGAGTCAGCTCCTACAATGAGCAGTTCTTC. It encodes CASGVSSYNEQFF.

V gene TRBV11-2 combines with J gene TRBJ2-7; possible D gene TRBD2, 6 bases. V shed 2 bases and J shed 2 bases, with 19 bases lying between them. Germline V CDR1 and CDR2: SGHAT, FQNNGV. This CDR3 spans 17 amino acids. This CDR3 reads CASSLRGGGYSTYEQYF. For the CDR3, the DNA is TGTGCCAGCAGCTTACGGGGAGGTGGCTACTCCACCTACGAGCAGTACTTC.

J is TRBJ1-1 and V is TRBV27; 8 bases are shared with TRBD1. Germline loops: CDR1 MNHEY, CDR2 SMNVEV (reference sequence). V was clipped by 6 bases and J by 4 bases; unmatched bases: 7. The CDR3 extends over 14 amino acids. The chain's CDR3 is CASRTRGLSTEAFF. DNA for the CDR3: TGTGCCAGCAGGACCAGGGGGCTGAGCACTGAAGCTTTCTTT.

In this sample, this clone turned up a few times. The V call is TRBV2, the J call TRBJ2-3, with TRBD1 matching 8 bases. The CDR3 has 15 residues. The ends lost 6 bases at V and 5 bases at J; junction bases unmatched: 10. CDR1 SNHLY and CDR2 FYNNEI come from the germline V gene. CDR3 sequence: CASSARGRVEDTQYF. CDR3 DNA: TGTGCCAGCAGCGCCAGGGGGCGGGTGGAAGATACGCAGTATTTT.

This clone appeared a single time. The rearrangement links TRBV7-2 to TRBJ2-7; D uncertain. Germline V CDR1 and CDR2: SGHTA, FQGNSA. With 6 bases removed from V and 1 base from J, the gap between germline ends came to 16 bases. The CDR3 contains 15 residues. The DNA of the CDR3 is TGTGCCAGCAGTCGCGGTGGTAGCAGGTCCTACGAGCAGTACTTC. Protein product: CASSRGGSRSYEQYF.

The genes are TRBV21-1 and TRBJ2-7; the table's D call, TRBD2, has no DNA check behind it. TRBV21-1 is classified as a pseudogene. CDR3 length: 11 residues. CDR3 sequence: CASSPGEGQYF. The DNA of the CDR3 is TGTGCCAGCAGCCCAGGGGAGGGGCAGTACTTC.

The CDR3: CASRVSKDQPQHF. DNA for the CDR3: TGTGCCAGCAGGGTTTCAAAAGATCAGCCCCAGCATTTT. This sequence joins TRBV6-5 and TRBJ1-5; no clear D. The V gene lost 6 bases and the J gene lost 5 bases, with 11 bases spanning the gap. CDR3 length: 13 residues. CDR1 is MNHEY and CDR2 is SVGAGI in the germline V gene.

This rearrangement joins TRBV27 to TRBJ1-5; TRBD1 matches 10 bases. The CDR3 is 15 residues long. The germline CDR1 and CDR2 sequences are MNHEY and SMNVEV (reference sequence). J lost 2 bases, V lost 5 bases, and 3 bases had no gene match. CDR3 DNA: TGTGCCAGCAGTCGGGACAGGGGAGGCAATCAGCCCCAGCATTTT. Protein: CASSRDRGGNQPQHF.

The CDR3 DNA reads as TGTGCCAGCACTCTCCCCCGGACCTCTGGGGCCAACGTCCTGACTTTC. Translating it yields CASTLPRTSGANVLTF. V and J are TRBV5-6 and TRBJ2-6; D ambiguous. The CDR3 runs to 16 residues. Between the trimmed V and J ends, which lost 6 bases and 0 bases, there was a span of 13 bases. Germline CDR1 and CDR2: SGHDT and YYEEEE.

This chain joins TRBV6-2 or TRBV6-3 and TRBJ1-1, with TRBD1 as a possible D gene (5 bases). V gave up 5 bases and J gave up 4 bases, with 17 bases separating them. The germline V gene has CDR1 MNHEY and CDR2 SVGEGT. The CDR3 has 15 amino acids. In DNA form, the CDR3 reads TGTGCCAGCAGTCACGGAGGGGCGTGGAGCACTGAAGCTTTCTTT. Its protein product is CASSHGGAWSTEAFF.

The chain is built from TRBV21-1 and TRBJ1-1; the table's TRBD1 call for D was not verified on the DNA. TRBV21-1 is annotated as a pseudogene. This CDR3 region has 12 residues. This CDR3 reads CASIPGDGEAFF. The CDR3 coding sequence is TGTGCCAGCATCCCAGGGGATGGGGAAGCTTTCTTT.

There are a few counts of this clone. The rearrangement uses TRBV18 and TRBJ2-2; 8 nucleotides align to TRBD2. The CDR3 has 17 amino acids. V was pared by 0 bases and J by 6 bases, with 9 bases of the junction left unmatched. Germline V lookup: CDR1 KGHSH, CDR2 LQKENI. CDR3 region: CASSPPGPAGVPGELFF. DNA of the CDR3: TGTGCCAGCTCACCACCTGGGCCAGCGGGAGTCCCCGGGGAGCTGTTTTTT.

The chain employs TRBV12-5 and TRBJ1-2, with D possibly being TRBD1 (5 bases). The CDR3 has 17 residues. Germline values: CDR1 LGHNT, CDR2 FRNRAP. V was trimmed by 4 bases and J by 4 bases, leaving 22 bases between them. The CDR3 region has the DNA TGTGCTAGTGGTTCCTCCCCGGTGGGACCGATGGGCTATGGCTACACCTTC. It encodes CASGSSPVGPMGYGYTF.

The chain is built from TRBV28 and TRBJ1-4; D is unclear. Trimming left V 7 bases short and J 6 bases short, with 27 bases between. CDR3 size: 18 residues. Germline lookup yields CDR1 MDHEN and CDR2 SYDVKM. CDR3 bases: TGTGCCAGCAACCCTCTCCTTAACGTGGGAGGGTGGGATGAAAAACTGTTTTTT. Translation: CASNPLLNVGGWDEKLFF.

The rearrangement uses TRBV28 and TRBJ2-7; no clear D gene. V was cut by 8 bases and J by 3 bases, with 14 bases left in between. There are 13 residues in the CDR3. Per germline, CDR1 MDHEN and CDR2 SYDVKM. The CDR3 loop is CASGKTYNYEQYF. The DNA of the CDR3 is TGTGCCAGCGGTAAAACGTACAACTACGAGCAGTACTTC.